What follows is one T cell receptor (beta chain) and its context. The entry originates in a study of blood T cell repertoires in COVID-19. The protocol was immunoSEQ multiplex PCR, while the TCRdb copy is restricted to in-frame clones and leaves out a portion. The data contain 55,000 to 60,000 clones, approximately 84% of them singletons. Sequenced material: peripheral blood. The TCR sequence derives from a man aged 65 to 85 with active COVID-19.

Here the CDR3 reads CASSLGLAGRNEQFF. CDR3 bases: TGTGCCAGCAGCTTAGGGCTAGCGGGAAGGAATGAGCAGTTCTTC. The chain couples TRBV11-3 to TRBJ2-1; 9 bases are a match to TRBD2. This CDR3 spans 15 amino acids. Germline V gene data show CDR1 as SGHNT and CDR2 as YENEEA. The V gene end was trimmed by 1 base and the J gene end by 7 bases; junction bases not matched to a gene: 5.